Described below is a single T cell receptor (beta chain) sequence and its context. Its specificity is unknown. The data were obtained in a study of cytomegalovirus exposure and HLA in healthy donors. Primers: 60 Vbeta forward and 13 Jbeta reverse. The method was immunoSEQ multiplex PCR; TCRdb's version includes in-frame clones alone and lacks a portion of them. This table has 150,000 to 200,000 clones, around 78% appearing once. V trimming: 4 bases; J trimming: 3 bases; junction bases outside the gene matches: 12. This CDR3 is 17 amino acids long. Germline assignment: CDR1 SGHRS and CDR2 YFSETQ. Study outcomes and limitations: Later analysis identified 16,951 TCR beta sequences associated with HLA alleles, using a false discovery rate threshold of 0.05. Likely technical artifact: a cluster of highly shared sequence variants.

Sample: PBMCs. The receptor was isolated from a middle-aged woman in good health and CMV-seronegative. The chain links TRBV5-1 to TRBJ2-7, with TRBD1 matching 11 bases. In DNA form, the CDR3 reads TGCGCCAGCAGCCCGGGGACAGGGGGGACTCTGGGCTACGAGCAGTACTTC. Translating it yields CASSPGTGGTLGYEQYF.